The sequence of this T cell receptor (beta chain) was determined in a study of cytomegalovirus exposure and HLA in healthy donors. Overall study: In terms of ancestry, the Caucasian-associated cluster contained about four fifths of the roughly 400 genotyped donors.

The PCR ran on 60 Vbeta and 13 Jbeta primers. The repertoire was sequenced with immunoSEQ multiplex PCR; TCRdb's copy has only in-frame clones and lacks some. In the table there are about 220,000 clones, approximately 80% of which are singletons. Study-level points and caveats: For most TCR beta V segments, an earlier analysis put the productive rate at about 87% or about 30% of the time. Apparent HLA restriction characterized most CMV-associated TCR beta chains in a later analysis. A later analysis revealed that TCR association rates differed between HLA loci, peaking at DRB1 and bottoming out at HLA-C.

With regard to this clone: What it recognizes is unknown.

The TCR sequence derives from a boy younger than 10 in good health and CMV-seronegative. What was sequenced was PBMCs.

DNA of the CDR3: TGTGCCAGCAGCCAAGGTTTGCGTAGCGGGGGGTCTGAAGAGACCCAGTACTTC. Protein product: CASSQGLRSGGSEETQYF. The rearrangement links TRBV4-2 to TRBJ2-5; 10 positions match TRBD2. Trimming at V came to 1 base and at J to 3 bases, leaving 11 bases not matched to a gene. This CDR3 contains 18 residues. Germline V CDR1 and CDR2: LGHNA, YNFKEQ.